This T cell receptor (beta chain) was identified during a study of blood T cell repertoires in COVID-19. The table came from immunoSEQ multiplex PCR; TCRdb's copy has only in-frame clones and leaves some out. The data hold approximately 130,000 clones, with 70% to 90% observed a single time. CDR3 size: 15 residues. The germline V gene encodes CDR1 SGHRS and CDR2 YFSETQ. V lost 4 bases and J lost 8; bases outside the gene matches: 11. Sequencing was done on a sample of peripheral blood. The rearrangement links TRBV5-1 to TRBJ1-4; 7 bases are shared with TRBD1. This TCR was recovered from a human donor in a cohort sampled during active COVID-19. The CDR3 sequence is CASSETGERGEKLFF. DNA for the CDR3: TGCGCCAGCAGCGAAACAGGGGAACGGGGAGAAAAACTGTTTTTT.